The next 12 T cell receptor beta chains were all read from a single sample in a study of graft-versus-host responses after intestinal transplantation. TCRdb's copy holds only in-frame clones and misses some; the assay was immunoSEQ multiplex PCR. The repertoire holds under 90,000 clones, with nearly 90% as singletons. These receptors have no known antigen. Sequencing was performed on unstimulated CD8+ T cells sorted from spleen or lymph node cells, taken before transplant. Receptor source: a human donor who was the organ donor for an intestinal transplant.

CDR3 loop: CATSRAGGLGAFF. The CDR3 nucleotides are TGTGCCACCAGCAGAGCCGGAGGACTGGGAGCTTTCTTT. The V call is TRBV15, the J call TRBJ1-1; the D is unclear. The CDR3 runs 13 residues. From germline, CDR1 is LNHNV and CDR2 YYDKDF (reference sequence). Trimming shortened V by 1 base and J by 10 bases, and 13 bases separated the two germline ends.

DNA of the CDR3: TGTGCCAGCAGCTTACGAGGCGGCCTCGTTCCTGGGGCCAACGTCCTGACTTTC. This encodes CASSLRGGLVPGANVLTF. The chain couples TRBV7-6 to TRBJ2-6; D unresolved. The ends were cut back, 2 bases at V and 2 bases at J, with 16 bases in the middle. The CDR3 is made up of 18 amino acids. Germline assignment: CDR1 SGHVS and CDR2 FNYEAQ. The whole variable domain, filled in from reference TRBV7-6 and TRBJ2-6, reads GAGVSQSPRYKVTKRGQDVALRCDPISGHVSLYWYRQALGQGPEFLTYFNYEAQQDKSGLPNDRFSAERPEGSISTLTIQRTEQRDSAMYRCASSLRGGLVPGANVLTFGAGSRLTVL.

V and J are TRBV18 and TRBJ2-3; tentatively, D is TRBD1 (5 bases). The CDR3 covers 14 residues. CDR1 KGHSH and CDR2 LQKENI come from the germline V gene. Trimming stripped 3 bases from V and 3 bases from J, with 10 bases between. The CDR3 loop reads CASSPPRGTDTQYF. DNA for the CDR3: TGTGCCAGCTCACCCCCTAGGGGAACAGATACGCAGTATTTT.

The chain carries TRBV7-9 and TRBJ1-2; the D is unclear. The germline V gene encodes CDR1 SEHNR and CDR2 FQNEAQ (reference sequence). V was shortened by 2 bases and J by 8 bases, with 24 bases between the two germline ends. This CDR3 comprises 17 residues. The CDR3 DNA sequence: TGTGCCAGCAGCTTATTTTCGGGTATAGAATTACGGAGAGGCTACACCTTC. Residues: CASSLFSGIELRRGYTF.

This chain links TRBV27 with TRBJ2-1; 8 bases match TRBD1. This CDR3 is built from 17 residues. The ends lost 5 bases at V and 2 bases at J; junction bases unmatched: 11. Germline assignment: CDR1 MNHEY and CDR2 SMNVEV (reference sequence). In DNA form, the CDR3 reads TGTGCCAGCAGTGTTGGGGCAGGGGGCCTTACCTACAATGAGCAGTTCTTC. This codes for CASSVGAGGLTYNEQFF.

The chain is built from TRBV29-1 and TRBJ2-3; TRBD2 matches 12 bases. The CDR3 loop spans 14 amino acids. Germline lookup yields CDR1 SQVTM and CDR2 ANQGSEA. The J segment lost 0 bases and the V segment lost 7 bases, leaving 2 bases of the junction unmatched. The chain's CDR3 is CSGLAGASTDTQYF. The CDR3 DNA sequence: TGCAGCGGACTAGCGGGGGCTAGCACAGATACGCAGTATTTT.

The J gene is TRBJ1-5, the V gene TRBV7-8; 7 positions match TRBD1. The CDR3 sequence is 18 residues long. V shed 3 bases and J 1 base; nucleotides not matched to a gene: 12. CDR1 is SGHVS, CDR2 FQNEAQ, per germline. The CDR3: CASSLRQGVIRSNQPQHF. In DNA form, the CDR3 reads TGTGCCAGCAGCTTGCGGCAGGGGGTAATAAGGAGCAATCAGCCCCAGCATTTT.

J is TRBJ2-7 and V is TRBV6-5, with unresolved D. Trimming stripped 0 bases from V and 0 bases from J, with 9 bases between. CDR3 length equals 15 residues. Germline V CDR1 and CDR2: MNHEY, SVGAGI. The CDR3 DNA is TGTGCCAGCAGTTACTCAGTTGGCGGCTCCTACGAGCAGTACGTC. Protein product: CASSYSVGGSYEQYV.

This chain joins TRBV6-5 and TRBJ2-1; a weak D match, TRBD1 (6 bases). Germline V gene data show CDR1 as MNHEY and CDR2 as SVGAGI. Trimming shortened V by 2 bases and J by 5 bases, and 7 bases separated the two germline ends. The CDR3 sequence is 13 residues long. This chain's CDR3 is CASSYGGHNEQFF. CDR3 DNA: TGTGCCAGCAGTTACGGGGGCCACAATGAGCAGTTCTTC.

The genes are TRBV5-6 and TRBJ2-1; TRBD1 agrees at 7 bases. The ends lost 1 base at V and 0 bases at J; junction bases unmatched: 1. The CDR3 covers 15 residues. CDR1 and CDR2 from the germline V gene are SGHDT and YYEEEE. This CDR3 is CASSLRQGSYNEQFF. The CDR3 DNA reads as TGTGCCAGCAGCTTGAGACAGGGCTCCTACAATGAGCAGTTCTTC.

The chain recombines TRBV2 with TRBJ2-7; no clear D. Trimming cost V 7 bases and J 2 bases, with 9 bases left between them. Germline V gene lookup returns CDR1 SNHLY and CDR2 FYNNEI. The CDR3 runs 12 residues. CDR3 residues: CASNSSPYEQYV. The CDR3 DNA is TGTGCCAGCAACAGCAGCCCCTACGAGCAGTACGTC.

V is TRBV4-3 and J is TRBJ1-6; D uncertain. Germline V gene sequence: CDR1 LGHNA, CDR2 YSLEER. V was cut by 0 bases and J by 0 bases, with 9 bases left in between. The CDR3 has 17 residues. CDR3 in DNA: TGCGCCAGCAGCCAAGACATCTCGAGCTCCTATAATTCACCCCTCCACTTT. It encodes CASSQDISSSYNSPLHF.